Following are 21 T cell receptor beta chains from one sample sequenced in a study of identical twins. TCRdb passed the 5' RACE reads through MiXCR, listing each CDR3 protein once. This sample carries hundreds of thousands of distinct CDR3 sequences, 20% to 25% of them seen once, and the ten largest clones take approximately 0.5%. This same sample was also part of a study on yellow fever vaccine responses in identical twins.

Sequenced input: CD4+ T cells sorted from blood. Receptors originate from a woman under 30 in good health.

V gene TRBV6-9 combines with J gene TRBJ2-5; TRBD1 agrees at 7 bases. After removal of 1 base from V and 4 bases from J, the junction contained 9 bases not matched to a gene. In germline, CDR1 is MNHGY, CDR2 SVAAGI. The CDR3 loop spans 16 amino acids. Written as DNA, the CDR3 is TGTGCCAGCAGTTATTTTCCCCGACAGGGTTTAGAGACCCAGTACTTC. This gives the protein CASSYFPRQGLETQYF.

The chain uses TRBV5-1 and TRBJ2-7; TRBD1 might be the D (6 bases). V shed 0 bases and J shed 3 bases, with 13 bases lying between them. Germline CDR1 and CDR2: SGHRS and YFSETQ. CDR3 size: 15 residues. The CDR3 DNA sequence: TGCGCCAGCAGCTTGGGGGCAGGGGTAGGCTACGAGCAGTACTTC. Translated, it gives CASSLGAGVGYEQYF.

With respect to this clonotype: Compared with germline, one end of the junction differs, possibly owing to a read error. The chain uses TRBV6-1 and TRBJ2-3; maybe TRBD2 (6 bases). Germline CDR1 is MNHNS and CDR2 is SASEGT. The CDR3 totals 10 residues. Here the CDR3 DNA reads TGTGCCAGCAGTGAATCTCGGACTACTTTT. It specifies CASSESRTTF.

The V gene is TRBV20-1, the J gene TRBJ2-7; D call uncertain. Germline V gene sequence: CDR1 DFQATT, CDR2 SNEGSKA (reference sequence). CDR3 length: 18 residues. Trimming removed 6 bases at V and 3 bases at J, with 30 bases between. This CDR3 reads CSANRQTMGSYGDYEQYF. The CDR3 bases are TGCAGTGCAAATCGTCAAACTATGGGATCGTATGGAGACTACGAGCAGTACTTC.

The genes are TRBV3-1 and TRBJ1-2, with no clear D. The V gene's germline CDR1 is LGHDT and CDR2 YNNKEL (reference sequence). The V gene lost 1 base and the J gene lost 2 bases, with 14 bases spanning the gap. CDR3 length: 16 amino acids. The CDR3 loop is CASSQGQGPLNYGYTF. The CDR3 DNA reads TGTGCCAGCAGCCAAGGCCAAGGGCCACTAAACTATGGCTACACCTTC.

This clonotype was seen a handful of times. The rearrangement links TRBV29-1 to TRBJ1-1; 8 bases are a match to TRBD1. The CDR3 covers 11 residues. Per the germline V gene, CDR1 is SQVTM and CDR2 is ANQGSEA. The CDR3 sequence: CSEDRGTEAFF. The CDR3 DNA sequence: TGCAGTGAAGACAGGGGCACTGAAGCTTTCTTT.

Written as DNA, the CDR3 is TGCAGTGCTAGGCTCACGGGACTAGGCCTAGAGCAGTACTTC. Translated: CSARLTGLGLEQYF. The chain carries TRBV20-1 and TRBJ2-7; TRBD2 aligns across 8 bases. The length of the CDR3 is 14 residues. Germline assignment: CDR1 DFQATT and CDR2 SNEGSKA (reference sequence). The junction had 11 bases not matched to a gene; V was cut back by 3 bases and J by 7 bases.

There are a few counts of this clonotype. The J gene is TRBJ2-3, the V gene TRBV12-3 or TRBV12-4, with 9 bases fitting TRBD2. The ends lost 5 bases at V and 0 bases at J; junction bases unmatched: 6. There are 16 residues in the CDR3. CDR3 bases: TGTGCCAGCAGTGTAGGACTAGCGCACAGCACAGATACGCAGTATTTT. This codes for CASSVGLAHSTDTQYF.

The table lists this clonotype with a count of one. The gene calls are TRBV11-2 and TRBJ2-7, with 9 bases aligning to TRBD1. The CDR3 loop spans 15 amino acids. In germline, CDR1 is SGHAT, CDR2 FQNNGV. J lost 2 bases, V lost 6 bases, and 8 bases had no gene match. The CDR3 DNA sequence: TGTGCCAGCAGTCCGATACAGGGGGCCACCTACGAGCAGTACTTC. Protein: CASSPIQGATYEQYF.

V usage is TRBV12-3 or TRBV12-4 and J usage is TRBJ2-7; 8 bases fit TRBD2. The junction had 4 bases not matched to a gene; V was cut back by 8 bases and J by 1 base. This CDR3 is built from 13 residues. The CDR3 spells CASAERESYEQYF. CDR3 bases: TGTGCCAGCGCTGAGCGGGAGTCCTACGAGCAGTACTTC.

The chain carries TRBV4-1 and TRBJ1-1; the D gene is possibly TRBD1 (5 bases). The CDR3 runs to 12 residues. Germline assignment: CDR1 MGHRA and CDR2 YSYEKL. The germline V and J ends were trimmed by 4 bases and 6 bases, with 9 bases remaining between them. This CDR3 is CASSLGTSEAFF. CDR3 nucleotide sequence: TGCGCCAGCAGCCTAGGGACTTCTGAAGCTTTCTTT.

This clonotype appeared a few times. V gene TRBV7-9 combines with J gene TRBJ2-6; D call uncertain. Per germline, CDR1 SEHNR and CDR2 FQNEAQ (reference sequence). There are 16 residues in the CDR3. Between the trimmed V and J ends, which lost 4 bases and 1 base, there was a span of 11 bases. This chain's CDR3 is CASSSAPRSGANVLTF. The CDR3 DNA reads TGTGCCAGCAGCTCCGCCCCCCGATCTGGGGCCAACGTCCTGACTTTC. Drawing the rest from reference TRBV7-9 and TRBJ2-6, the complete variable domain is DTGVSQNPRHKITKRGQNVTFRCDPISEHNRLYWYRQTLGQGPEFLTYFQNEAQLEKSRLLSDRFSAERPKGSFSTLEIQRTEQGDSAMYLCASSSAPRSGANVLTFGAGSRLTVL.

The V gene is TRBV5-1, the J gene TRBJ2-1, with D possibly TRBD1 on 6 matching bases. The CDR3 contains 15 residues. Per germline, CDR1 SGHRS and CDR2 YFSETQ. Deletions cut 0 bases from V and 9 bases from J, with 16 bases between. The CDR3 DNA is TGCGCCAGCAGCTTGGCAAACCCCAGGGGTTTTGAGCAGTTCTTC. Translating it yields CASSLANPRGFEQFF. Filled out from reference TRBV5-1 and TRBJ2-1, the complete variable domain reads KAGVTQTPRYLIKTRGQQVTLSCSPISGHRSVSWYQQTPGQGLQFLFEYFSETQRNKGNFPGRFSGRQFSNSRSEMNVSTLELGDSALYLCASSLANPRGFEQFFGPGTRLTVL.

The CDR3 spells CASSDYVGQETQYF. The CDR3 nucleotides read TGTGCCAGCAGTGATTATGTGGGCCAAGAGACCCAGTACTTC. The rearrangement links TRBV25-1 to TRBJ2-5; D remains unclear. This CDR3 comprises 14 residues. V dropped 3 bases and J dropped 1 base, with 9 bases sitting between them. Germline lookup yields CDR1 MGHDK and CDR2 SYGVNS.

V and J are TRBV28 and TRBJ1-4; no reliable D call. Germline CDR1 and CDR2: MDHEN and SYDVKM. The CDR3 length is 13 residues. Trimming shortened V by 5 bases and J by 3 bases, and 7 bases separated the two germline ends. The CDR3 DNA sequence: TGTGCCAGCAGTAAATGGTCTAATGAAAAACTGTTTTTT. Its translation: CASSKWSNEKLFF.

The V and J genes are TRBV2 and TRBJ1-2; TRBD1 might be the D (6 bases). V was pared by 4 bases and J by 1 base, with 13 bases between. This CDR3 has 15 residues. Germline assignment: CDR1 SNHLY and CDR2 FYNNEI. In nucleotides, the CDR3 is TGTGCCAGCAGTGGCCAGGGGTATGGTAACTATGGCTACACCTTC. It specifies CASSGQGYGNYGYTF. Complete variable domain (other parts from reference TRBV2 and TRBJ1-2): EPEVTQTPSHQVTQMGQEVILRCVPISNHLYFYWYRQILGQKVEFLVSFYNNEISEKSEIFDDQFSVERPDGSNFTLKIRSTKLEDSAMYFCASSGQGYGNYGYTFGSGTRLTVV.

This rearrangement joins TRBV2 to TRBJ1-1, with TRBD1 as a possible D gene (5 bases). The germline CDR1 and CDR2 sequences are SNHLY and FYNNEI. The CDR3 is 15 residues long. V lost 6 bases, J lost 1 base, and 15 bases lay in between. The CDR3 reads CASRVGGVSNTEAFF. The CDR3 region has the DNA TGTGCCAGCAGGGTGGGAGGGGTCTCGAACACTGAAGCTTTCTTT.

This chain uses TRBV24-1 with TRBJ2-7; 12 bases fit TRBD1. CDR3 size: 14 residues. CDR1 KGHDR and CDR2 SFDVKD come from the germline V gene. Unmatched junction bases numbered 5, after V lost 9 bases and J lost 3 bases. For the CDR3, the DNA is TGTGCCACCCAAGGGACAGGGGGCAGCTACGAGCAGTACTTC. Protein product: CATQGTGGSYEQYF.

In this sample, this clonotype turned up once. V gene TRBV15 combines with J gene TRBJ2-3; weak D call: TRBD2 (5 bases). Germline V gene lookup returns CDR1 LNHNV and CDR2 YYDKDF (reference sequence). This CDR3 is 15 amino acids long. V was shortened by 3 bases and J by 3 bases, with 13 bases between the two germline ends. CDR3 in amino acids: CATSSSPGKTDTQYF. The CDR3, as DNA: TGTGCCACCAGCAGCTCTCCGGGGAAGACAGATACGCAGTATTTT. Full variable domain (remainder filled in from reference TRBV15 and TRBJ2-3): DAMVIQNPRYQVTQFGKPVTLSCSQTLNHNVMYWYQQKSSQAPKLLFHYYDKDFNNEADTPDNFQSRRPNTSFCFLDIRSPGLGDTAMYLCATSSSPGKTDTQYFGPGTRLTVL.

The J gene is TRBJ2-5, the V gene TRBV18, with 7 bases matching TRBD1. V lost 2 bases and J lost 5; bases outside the gene matches: 5. Germline-derived CDR1 and CDR2 are KGHSH and LQKENI. The CDR3 totals 14 residues. Written as DNA, the CDR3 is TGTGCCAGCTCACCAAGACAGGGCTGGGAGACCCAGTACTTC. It yields the protein CASSPRQGWETQYF.

V usage is TRBV4-1 and J usage is TRBJ2-5; a weak D match, TRBD2 (7 bases). The CDR3 loop spans 14 amino acids. V lost 3 bases and J lost 4, with 12 bases in between. Germline CDR1 and CDR2: MGHRA and YSYEKL. CDR3 DNA sequence: TGCGCCAGCAGCCAGGCGGGGGCCCCAGAGACCCAGTACTTC. Residues: CASSQAGAPETQYF.